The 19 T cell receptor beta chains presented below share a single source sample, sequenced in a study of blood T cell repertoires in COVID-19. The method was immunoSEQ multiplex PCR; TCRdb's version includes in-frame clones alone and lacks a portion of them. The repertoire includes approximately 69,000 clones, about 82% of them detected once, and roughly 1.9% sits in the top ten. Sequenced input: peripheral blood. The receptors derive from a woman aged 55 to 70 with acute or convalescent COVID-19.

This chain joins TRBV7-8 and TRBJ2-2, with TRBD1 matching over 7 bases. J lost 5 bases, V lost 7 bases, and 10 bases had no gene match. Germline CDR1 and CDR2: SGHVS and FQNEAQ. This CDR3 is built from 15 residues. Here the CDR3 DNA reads TGTGCCAGCAATATGTTTAACAGGGGTACCGGGGAGCTGTTTTTT. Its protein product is CASNMFNRGTGELFF.

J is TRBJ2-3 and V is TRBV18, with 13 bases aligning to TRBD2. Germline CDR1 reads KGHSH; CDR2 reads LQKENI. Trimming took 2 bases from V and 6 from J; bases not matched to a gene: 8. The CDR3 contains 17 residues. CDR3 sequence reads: CASSPFGLAGVSDTQYF. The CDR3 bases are TGTGCCAGCTCACCATTCGGACTAGCGGGAGTATCGGATACGCAGTATTTT. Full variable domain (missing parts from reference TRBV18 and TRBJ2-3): NAGVMQNPRHLVRRRGQEARLRCSPMKGHSHVYWYRQLPEEGLKFMVYLQKENIIDESGMPKERFSAEFPKEGPSILRIQQVVRGDSAAYFCASSPFGLAGVSDTQYFGPGTRLTVL.

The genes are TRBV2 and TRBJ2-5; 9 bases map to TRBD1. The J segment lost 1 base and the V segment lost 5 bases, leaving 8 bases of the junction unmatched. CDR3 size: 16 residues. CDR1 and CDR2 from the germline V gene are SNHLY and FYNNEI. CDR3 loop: CASSYPGQGLQETQYF. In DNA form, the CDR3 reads TGTGCCAGCAGTTATCCGGGACAGGGACTCCAAGAGACCCAGTACTTC.

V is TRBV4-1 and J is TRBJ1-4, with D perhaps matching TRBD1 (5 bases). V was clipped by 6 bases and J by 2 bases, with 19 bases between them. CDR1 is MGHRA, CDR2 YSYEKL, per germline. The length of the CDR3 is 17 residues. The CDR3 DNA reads TGCGCCAGCAGAACGAACGCGGGGGGAACTACTAATGAAAAACTGTTTTTT. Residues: CASRTNAGGTTNEKLFF.

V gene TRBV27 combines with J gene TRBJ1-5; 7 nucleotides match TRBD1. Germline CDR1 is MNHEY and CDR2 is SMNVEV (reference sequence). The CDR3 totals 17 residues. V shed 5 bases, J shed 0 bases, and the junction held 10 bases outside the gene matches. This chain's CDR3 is CASSVDGTAPSNQPQHF. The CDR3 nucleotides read TGTGCCAGCAGTGTTGACGGGACAGCTCCTAGCAATCAGCCCCAGCATTTT.

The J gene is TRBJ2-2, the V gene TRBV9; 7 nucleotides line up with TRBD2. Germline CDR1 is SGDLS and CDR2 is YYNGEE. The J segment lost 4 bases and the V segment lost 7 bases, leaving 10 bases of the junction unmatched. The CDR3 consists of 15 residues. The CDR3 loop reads CASGSRGVSTGELFF. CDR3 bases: TGTGCCAGCGGCTCTCGGGGGGTATCCACCGGGGAGCTGTTTTTT.

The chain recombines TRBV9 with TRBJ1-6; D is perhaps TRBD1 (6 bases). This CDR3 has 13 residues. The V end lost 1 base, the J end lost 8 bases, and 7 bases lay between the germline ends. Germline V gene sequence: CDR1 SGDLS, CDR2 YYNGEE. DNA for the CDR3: TGTGCCAGCAGCGTAAACAGGGATTCACCCCTCCACTTT. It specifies CASSVNRDSPLHF.

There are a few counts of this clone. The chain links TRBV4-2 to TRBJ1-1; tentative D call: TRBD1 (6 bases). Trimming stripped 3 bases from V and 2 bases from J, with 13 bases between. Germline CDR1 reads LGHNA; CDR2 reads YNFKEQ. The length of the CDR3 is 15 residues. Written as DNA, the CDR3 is TGTGCCAGCAGCCAGAGGAACAGGGTTAACACTGAAGCTTTCTTT. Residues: CASSQRNRVNTEAFF.

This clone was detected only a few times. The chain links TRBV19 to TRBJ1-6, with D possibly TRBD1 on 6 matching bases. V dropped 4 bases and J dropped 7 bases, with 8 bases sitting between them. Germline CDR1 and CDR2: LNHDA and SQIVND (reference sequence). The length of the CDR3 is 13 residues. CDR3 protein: CASSTDRNSPLHF. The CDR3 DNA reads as TGTGCCAGTAGTACGGACAGAAATTCACCCCTCCACTTT. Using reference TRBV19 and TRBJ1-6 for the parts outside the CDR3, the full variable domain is DGGITQSPKYLFRKEGQNVTLSCEQNLNHDAMYWYRQDPGQGLRLIYYSQIVNDFQKGDIAEGYSVSREKKESFPLTVTSAQKNPTAFYLCASSTDRNSPLHFGNGTRLTVT.

The chain's CDR3 is CASSTVGANVLTF. The CDR3 coding sequence is TGCGCCAGCAGCACGGTGGGGGCCAACGTCCTGACTTTC. The V call is TRBV5-1, the J call TRBJ2-6; no reliable D call. V lost 4 bases and J 4 bases, leaving 6 bases between the germline ends. Germline values: CDR1 SGHRS, CDR2 YFSETQ. This CDR3 contains 13 residues.

The CDR3 DNA is TGCAGCGTTGAAGGACTAGTGGGGGATGAGCAGTTCTTC. Translation: CSVEGLVGDEQFF. The chain joins TRBV29-1 to TRBJ2-1; possible D gene TRBD2, 6 bases. This CDR3 has 13 amino acids. V was clipped by 1 base and J by 8 bases, with 12 bases between them. CDR1 and CDR2 (germline): SQVTM, ANQGSEA.

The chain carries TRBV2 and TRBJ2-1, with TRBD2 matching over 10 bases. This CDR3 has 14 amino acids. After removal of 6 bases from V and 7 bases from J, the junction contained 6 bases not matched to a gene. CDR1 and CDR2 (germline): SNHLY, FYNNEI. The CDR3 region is CASRGLAFVNEQFF. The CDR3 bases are TGTGCCAGCAGGGGACTAGCGTTCGTTAATGAGCAGTTCTTC.

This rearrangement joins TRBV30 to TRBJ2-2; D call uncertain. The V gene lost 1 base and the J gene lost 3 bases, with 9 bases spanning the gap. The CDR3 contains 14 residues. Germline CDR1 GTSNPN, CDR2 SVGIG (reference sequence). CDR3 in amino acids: CAWSAEPDTGELFF. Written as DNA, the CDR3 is TGTGCCTGGAGTGCGGAGCCGGACACCGGGGAGCTGTTTTTT.

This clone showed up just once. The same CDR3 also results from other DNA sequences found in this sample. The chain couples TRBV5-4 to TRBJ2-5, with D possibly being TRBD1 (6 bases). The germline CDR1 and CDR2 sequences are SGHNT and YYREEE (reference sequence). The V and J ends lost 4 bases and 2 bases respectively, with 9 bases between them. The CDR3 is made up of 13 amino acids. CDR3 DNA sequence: TGTGCCAGCAGCCTTGGACAGCAAGAGACCCAGTACTTC. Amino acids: CASSLGQQETQYF.

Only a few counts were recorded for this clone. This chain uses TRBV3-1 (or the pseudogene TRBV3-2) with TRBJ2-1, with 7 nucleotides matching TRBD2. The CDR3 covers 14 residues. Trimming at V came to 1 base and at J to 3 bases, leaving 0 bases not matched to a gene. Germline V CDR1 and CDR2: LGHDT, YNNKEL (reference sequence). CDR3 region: CASSQGGSYNEQFF. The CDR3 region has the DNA TGTGCCAGCAGCCAAGGCGGGAGCTACAATGAGCAGTTCTTC.

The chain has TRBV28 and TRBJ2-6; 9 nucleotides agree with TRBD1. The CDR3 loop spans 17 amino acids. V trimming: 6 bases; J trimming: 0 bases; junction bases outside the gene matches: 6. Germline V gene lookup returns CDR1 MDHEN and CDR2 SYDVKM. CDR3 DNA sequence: TGTGCCAGCAGCCCGGGACAGGGACTCTCTGGGGCCAACGTCCTGACTTTC. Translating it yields CASSPGQGLSGANVLTF.

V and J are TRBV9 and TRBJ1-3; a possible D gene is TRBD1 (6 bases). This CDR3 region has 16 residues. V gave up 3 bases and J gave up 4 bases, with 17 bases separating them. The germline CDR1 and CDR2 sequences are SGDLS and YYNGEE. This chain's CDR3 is CASSAPGGHSGNTIYF. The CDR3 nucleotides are TGTGCCAGCAGCGCCCCCGGGGGGCATTCGGGAAACACCATATATTTT.

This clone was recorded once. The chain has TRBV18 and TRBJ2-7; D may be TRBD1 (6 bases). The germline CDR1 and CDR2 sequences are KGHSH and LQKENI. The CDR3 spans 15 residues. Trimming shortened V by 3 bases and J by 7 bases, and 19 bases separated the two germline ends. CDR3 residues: CASSPVQPGQGEQYF. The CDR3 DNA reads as TGTGCCAGCTCACCGGTCCAACCGGGACAAGGAGAGCAGTACTTC. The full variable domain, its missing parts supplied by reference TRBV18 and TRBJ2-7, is NAGVMQNPRHLVRRRGQEARLRCSPMKGHSHVYWYRQLPEEGLKFMVYLQKENIIDESGMPKERFSAEFPKEGPSILRIQQVVRGDSAAYFCASSPVQPGQGEQYFGPGTRLTVT.

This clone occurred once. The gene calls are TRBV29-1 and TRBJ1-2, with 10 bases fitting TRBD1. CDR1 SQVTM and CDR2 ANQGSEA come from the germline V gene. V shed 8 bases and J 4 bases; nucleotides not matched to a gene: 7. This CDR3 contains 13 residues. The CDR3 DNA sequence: TGCAGCTCGACGACAGGGGGCAGCTATGGCTACACCTTC. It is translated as CSSTTGGSYGYTF. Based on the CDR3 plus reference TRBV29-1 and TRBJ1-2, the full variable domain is SAVISQKPSRDICQRGTSLTIQCQVDSQVTMMFWYRQQPGQSLTLIATANQGSEATYESGFVIDKFPISRPNLTFSTLTVSNMSPEDSSIYLCSSTTGGSYGYTFGSGTRLTVV.